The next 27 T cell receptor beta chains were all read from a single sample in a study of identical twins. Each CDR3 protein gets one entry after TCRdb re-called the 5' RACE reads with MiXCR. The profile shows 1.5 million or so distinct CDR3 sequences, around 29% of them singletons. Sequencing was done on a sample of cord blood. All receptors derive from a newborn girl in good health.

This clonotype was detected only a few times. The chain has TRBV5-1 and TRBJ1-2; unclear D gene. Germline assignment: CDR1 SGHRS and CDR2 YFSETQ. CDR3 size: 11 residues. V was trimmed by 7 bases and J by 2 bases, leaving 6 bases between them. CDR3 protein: CASLGNYGYTF. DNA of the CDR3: TGCGCCAGCCTCGGAAACTATGGCTACACCTTC.

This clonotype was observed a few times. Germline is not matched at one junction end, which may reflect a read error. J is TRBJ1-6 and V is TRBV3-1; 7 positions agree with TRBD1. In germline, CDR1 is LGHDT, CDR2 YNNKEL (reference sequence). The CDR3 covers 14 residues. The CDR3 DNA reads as TGTGCCAGCAGCCCCCGGGACAGTAATTCACCCCCCCACTTT. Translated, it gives CASSPRDSNSPPHF.

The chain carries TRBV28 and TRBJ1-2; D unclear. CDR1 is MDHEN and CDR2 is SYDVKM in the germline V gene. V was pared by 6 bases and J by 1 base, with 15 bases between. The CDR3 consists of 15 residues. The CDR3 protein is CASSSPVPLNYGYTF. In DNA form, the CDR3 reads TGTGCCAGCAGCTCCCCTGTTCCGCTTAACTATGGCTACACCTTC.

CDR3 sequence reads: CAGNRFGTGAYEQYF. Here the CDR3 DNA reads TGTGCCGGCAACCGCTTCGGGACAGGGGCCTACGAGCAGTACTTC. This rearrangement joins TRBV28 to TRBJ2-7; 10 nucleotides agree with TRBD1. This CDR3 contains 15 residues. Germline V gives CDR1 MDHEN, CDR2 SYDVKM. V was pared by 11 bases and J by 2 bases, with 12 bases of the junction left unmatched.

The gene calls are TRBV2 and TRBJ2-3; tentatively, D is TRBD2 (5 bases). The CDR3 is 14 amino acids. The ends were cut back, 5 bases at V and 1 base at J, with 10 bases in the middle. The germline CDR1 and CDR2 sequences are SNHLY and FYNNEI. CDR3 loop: CASSKRARTDTQYF. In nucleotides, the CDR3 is TGTGCCAGCAGTAAGAGGGCCCGCACAGATACGCAGTATTTT.

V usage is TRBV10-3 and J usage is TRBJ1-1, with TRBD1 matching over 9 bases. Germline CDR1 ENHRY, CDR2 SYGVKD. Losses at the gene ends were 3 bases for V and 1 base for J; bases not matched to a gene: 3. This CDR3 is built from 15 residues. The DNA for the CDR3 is TGTGCCATCAGTGACCCGGGACAGGGGAACACTGAAGCTTTCTTT. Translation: CAISDPGQGNTEAFF.

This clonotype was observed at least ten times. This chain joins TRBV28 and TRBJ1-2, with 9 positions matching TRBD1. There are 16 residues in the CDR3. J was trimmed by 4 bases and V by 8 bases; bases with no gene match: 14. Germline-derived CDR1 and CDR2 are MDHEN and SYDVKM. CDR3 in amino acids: CASLTFPGQGGYGYTF. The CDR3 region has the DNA TGTGCCAGCCTTACATTCCCGGGACAGGGAGGCTATGGCTACACCTTC.

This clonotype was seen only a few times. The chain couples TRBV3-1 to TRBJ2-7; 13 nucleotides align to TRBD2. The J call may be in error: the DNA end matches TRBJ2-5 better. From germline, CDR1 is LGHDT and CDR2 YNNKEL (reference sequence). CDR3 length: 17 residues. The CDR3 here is CASSQLGLAGASETQYF. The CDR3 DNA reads TGTGCCAGCAGCCAACTCGGACTAGCGGGAGCTTCGGAGACCCAGTACTTC.

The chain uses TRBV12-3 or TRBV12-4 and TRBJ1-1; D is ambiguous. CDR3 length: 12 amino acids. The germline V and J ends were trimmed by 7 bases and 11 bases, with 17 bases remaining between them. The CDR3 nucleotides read TGTGCCAGCACGAGACTCCAGCCAGCCGCTTTCTTT. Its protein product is CASTRLQPAAFF.

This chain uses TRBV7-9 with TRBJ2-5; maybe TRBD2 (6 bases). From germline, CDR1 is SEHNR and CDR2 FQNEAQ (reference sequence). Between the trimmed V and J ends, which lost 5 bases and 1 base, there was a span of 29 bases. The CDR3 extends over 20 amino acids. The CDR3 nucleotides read TGTGCCAGCAGCCCATGGCAGACTTTTAGCGGCAGCCCCTCCCAAGAGACCCAGTACTTC. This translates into CASSPWQTFSGSPSQETQYF. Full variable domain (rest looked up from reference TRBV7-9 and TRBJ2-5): DTGVSQNPRHKITKRGQNVTFRCDPISEHNRLYWYRQTLGQGPEFLTYFQNEAQLEKSRLLSDRFSAERPKGSFSTLEIQRTEQGDSAMYLCASSPWQTFSGSPSQETQYFGPGTRLLVL.

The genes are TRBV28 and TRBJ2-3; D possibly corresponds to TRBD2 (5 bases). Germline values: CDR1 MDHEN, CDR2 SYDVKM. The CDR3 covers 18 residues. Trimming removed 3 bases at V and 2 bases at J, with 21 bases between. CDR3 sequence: CASSLSWTSFFYTDTQYF. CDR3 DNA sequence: TGTGCCAGCAGTTTGTCCTGGACTTCCTTCTTCTACACAGATACGCAGTATTTT.

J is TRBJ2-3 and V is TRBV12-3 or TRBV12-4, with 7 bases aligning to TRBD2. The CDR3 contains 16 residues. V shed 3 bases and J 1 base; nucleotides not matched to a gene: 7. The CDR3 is CASSFALAECTDTQYF. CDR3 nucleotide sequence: TGTGCCAGCAGTTTTGCGCTAGCGGAATGCACAGATACGCAGTATTTT.

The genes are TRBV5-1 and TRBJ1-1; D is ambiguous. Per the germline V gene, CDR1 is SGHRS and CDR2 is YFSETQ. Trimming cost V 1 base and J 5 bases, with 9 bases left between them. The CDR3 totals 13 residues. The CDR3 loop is CASSLNGVTEAFF. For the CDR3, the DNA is TGCGCCAGCAGCTTGAATGGGGTGACTGAAGCTTTCTTT.

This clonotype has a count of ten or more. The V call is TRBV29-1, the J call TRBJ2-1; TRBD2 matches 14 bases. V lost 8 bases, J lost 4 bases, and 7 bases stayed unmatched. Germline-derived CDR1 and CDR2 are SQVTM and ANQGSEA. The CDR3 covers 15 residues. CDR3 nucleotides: TGCAGCCCCCGACTAGCGGGAGGGATTTACAATGAGCAGTTCTTC. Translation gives CSPRLAGGIYNEQFF.

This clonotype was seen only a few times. The CDR3 DNA is TGCGCCAGCAGCCTTCCGGGACAAAGAGAAGCTTTCTTT. Protein sequence: CASSLPGQREAFF. The chain recombines TRBV4-1 with TRBJ1-1; D is perhaps TRBD1 (6 bases). CDR1 and CDR2 from the germline V gene are MGHRA and YSYEKL. The CDR3 contains 13 residues. Deletions cut 4 bases from V and 8 bases from J, with 14 bases between.

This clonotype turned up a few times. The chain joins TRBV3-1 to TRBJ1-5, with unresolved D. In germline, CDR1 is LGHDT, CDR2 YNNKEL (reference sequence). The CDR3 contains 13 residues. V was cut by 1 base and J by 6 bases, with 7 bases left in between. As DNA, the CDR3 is TGTGCCAGCAGCCAAGGGGCCTTTCAGCCCCAGCATTTT. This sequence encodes CASSQGAFQPQHF. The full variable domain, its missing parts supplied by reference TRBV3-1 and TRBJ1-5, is DTAVSQTPKYLVTQMGNDKSIKCEQNLGHDTMYWYKQDSKKFLKIMFSYNNKELIINETVPNRFSPKSPDKAHLNLHINSLELGDSAVYFCASSQGAFQPQHFGDGTRLSIL.

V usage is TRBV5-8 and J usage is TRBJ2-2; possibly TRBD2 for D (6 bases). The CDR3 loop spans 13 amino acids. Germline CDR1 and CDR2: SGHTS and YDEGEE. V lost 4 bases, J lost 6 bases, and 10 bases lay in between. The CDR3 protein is CASSGGLPGELFF. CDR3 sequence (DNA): TGTGCCAGCAGCGGAGGGTTGCCCGGGGAGCTGTTTTTT.

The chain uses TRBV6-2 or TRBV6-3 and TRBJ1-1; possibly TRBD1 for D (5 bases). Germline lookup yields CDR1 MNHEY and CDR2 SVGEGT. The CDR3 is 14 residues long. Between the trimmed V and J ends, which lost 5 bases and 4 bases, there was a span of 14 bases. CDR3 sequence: CASSVNLGGTEAFF. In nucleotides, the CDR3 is TGTGCCAGCAGTGTCAACCTCGGGGGCACTGAAGCTTTCTTT.

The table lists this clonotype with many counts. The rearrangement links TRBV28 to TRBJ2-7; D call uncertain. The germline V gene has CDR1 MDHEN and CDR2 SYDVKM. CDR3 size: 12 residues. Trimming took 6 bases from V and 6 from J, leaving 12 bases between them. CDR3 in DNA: TGTGCCAGCAGACAAATCCGAAGCGAGCAGTACTTC. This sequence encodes CASRQIRSEQYF.

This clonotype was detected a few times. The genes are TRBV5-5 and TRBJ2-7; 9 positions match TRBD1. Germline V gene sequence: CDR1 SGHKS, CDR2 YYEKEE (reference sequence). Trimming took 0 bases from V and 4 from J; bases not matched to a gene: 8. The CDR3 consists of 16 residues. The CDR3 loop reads CASSLGPGQGFYEQYF. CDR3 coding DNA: TGTGCCAGCAGCTTGGGTCCGGGACAGGGCTTTTACGAGCAGTACTTC.

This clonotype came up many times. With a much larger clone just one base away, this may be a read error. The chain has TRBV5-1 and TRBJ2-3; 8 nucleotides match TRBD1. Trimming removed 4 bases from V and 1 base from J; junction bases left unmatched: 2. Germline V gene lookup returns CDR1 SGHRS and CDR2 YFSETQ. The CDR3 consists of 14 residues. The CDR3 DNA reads TGCGCCAGCAGCATGGGACAGGGCACAGATACGCAGTATTTT. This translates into CASSMGQGTDTQYF.

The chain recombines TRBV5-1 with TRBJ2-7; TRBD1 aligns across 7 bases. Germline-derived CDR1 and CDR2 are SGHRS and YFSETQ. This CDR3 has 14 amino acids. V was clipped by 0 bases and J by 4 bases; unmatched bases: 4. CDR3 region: CASSLEGAGYEQYF. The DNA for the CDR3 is TGCGCCAGCAGCTTGGAGGGGGCCGGTTACGAGCAGTACTTC.

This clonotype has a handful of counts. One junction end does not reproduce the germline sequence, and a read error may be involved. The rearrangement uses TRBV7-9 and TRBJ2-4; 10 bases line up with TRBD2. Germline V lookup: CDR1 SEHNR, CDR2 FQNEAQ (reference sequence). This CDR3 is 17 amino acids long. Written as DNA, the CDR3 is TGTGCCATCAGCCCCCCACTAGCGGGACTAGCCAAAAACATTCAGTACTTC. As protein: CAISPPLAGLAKNIQYF. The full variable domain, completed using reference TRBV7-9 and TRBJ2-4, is DTGVSQNPRHKITKRGQNVTFRCDPISEHNRLYWYRQTLGQGPEFLTYFQNEAQLEKSRLLSDRFSAERPKGSFSTLEIQRTEQGDSAMYLCAISPPLAGLAKNIQYFGAGTRLSVL.

The CDR3 DNA sequence: TGTGCCAGCAGCTTAGATCGGGCACAGGCCTTGGGCTACACCTTC. It codes for CASSLDRAQALGYTF. V gene TRBV11-2 combines with J gene TRBJ1-2, with D possibly being TRBD1 (5 bases). With 0 bases removed from V and 8 bases from J, the gap between germline ends came to 16 bases. The CDR3 is 15 amino acids. The V gene's germline CDR1 is SGHAT and CDR2 FQNNGV.

CDR3 DNA sequence: TGCAGCGCCCTGGACAGGGCTATCTCTGGAAACACCATATATTTT. Encoded protein: CSALDRAISGNTIYF. The chain recombines TRBV29-1 with TRBJ1-3; 8 nucleotides agree with TRBD1. This CDR3 is built from 15 residues. The V gene end was trimmed by 7 bases and the J gene end by 0 bases; junction bases not matched to a gene: 8. The germline CDR1 and CDR2 sequences are SQVTM and ANQGSEA.

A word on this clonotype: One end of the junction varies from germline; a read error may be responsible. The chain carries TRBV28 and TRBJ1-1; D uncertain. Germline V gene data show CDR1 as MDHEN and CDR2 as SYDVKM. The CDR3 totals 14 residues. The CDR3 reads CASGFSRLDTEAFF. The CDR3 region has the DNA TGTGCCAGCGGTTTCTCCAGGCTGGACACTGAAGCTTTCTTT.

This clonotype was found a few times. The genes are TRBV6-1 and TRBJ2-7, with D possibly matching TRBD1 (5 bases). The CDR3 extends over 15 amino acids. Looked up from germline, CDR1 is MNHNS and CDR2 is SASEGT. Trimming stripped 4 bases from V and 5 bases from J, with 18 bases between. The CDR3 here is CASSVFVGRAHEQYF. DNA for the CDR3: TGTGCCAGCAGTGTATTCGTTGGCAGGGCACACGAGCAGTACTTC.